This T cell receptor beta chain was found in a study of T-cell reconstitution after alpha-beta-depleted transplantation in children listed by TCRdb under 2016. For context, the study as a whole: Using TCR repertoire profiling, the study followed T-cell immune reconstitution in a quantitative way in children after TCRalphabeta/CD19-depleted allogeneic hematopoietic cell transplantation. What the research found in general, with its limitations: In some patients, the high TCRbeta diversity seen at day 60 was put down to recipient T cells and intrathymic progenitors that had survived conditioning. The apparently early alphabetaT-cell count recovery about two months after transplant was reportedly dependent on only several hundred rapidly expanded clones derived from non-depleted graft cells. Hyperexpanded clone frequencies declined over subsequent months; after one year, T-cell counts and TCRbeta diversity were mostly attributed to newly produced T cells.

The treatment or condition label corresponds to: allogeneic hematopoietic cell transplantation with graft depleted of TCRalphabeta T cells and CD19 B cells. The transplant recipients were children given TCRalphabeta/CD19-depleted allogeneic hematopoietic cell grafts. This clonotype was detected ten times or more. Its antigen is unknown. No base-level quality is on record; no much larger clone is a single base apart. Including the terminal cysteine and phenylalanine, the CDR3 comprises 12 residues. Only the CDR3 portion is preserved as DNA: 36 bases, with reading frame beginning at the first base. Per the germline V gene, MNHEY is the CDR1 and SVGAGI is the CDR2. A distance of 19 bases separates the germline ends of V and J, which lose 7 bases and 13 bases respectively. Receptors were amplified or captured by PCR. These reads were obtained on an Illumina HiSeq 2500. TCR libraries were prepared with molecular barcoding, using unique molecular identifiers to normalize TCRbeta repertoire quantification. TCRdb reran the public reads through fastp at Q25 and MiXCR, keeping productive beta chains. Every distinct CDR3 protein forms one entry, paired with its most common genes and DNA. The sample has approximately 650,000 distinct CDR3 sequences on record, about an eighth of them singletons. The top ten constitute 0.65% to 0.9% of the sample.

The sequencing here drew on PBMCs, taken before TCRalphabeta/CD19-depleted stem cell transplant. The origin of this receptor is a girl aged 2 to 9 with congenital amegakaryocytic thrombocytopenia, due to receive a stem cell transplant. The V gene is TRBV6-5 and the J gene is TRBJ1-2, with the identity of the D gene unclear. The nucleotide sequence is given as TGTGCCAGCACAAACAACGTAGAGGTTTTCACCTTC. Translated, it reads CASTNNVEVFTF.